The 22 T cell receptor beta chains below all came from one sample that was sequenced in a study of T cells after yellow fever vaccination. MiXCR was run by TCRdb on the 5' RACE reads, yielding one entry per CDR3 protein. The sample has around 310,000 distinct CDR3 sequences; under 5% are singletons. This material consisted of PBMCs, taken 5 days after the yellow fever booster vaccination. The receptors come from a man aged 18 to 29 who received the YFV17D yellow fever vaccine.

In this sample, this clonotype turned up many times. The rearrangement uses TRBV7-6 and TRBJ2-5; no firm D call. The CDR3 is made up of 14 amino acids. The germline V gene encodes CDR1 SGHVS and CDR2 FNYEAQ. Trimming stripped 1 base from V and 4 bases from J, with 10 bases between. This CDR3 reads CASSLVGSLETQYF. Here the CDR3 DNA reads TGTGCCAGCAGCTTAGTGGGTAGTCTAGAGACCCAGTACTTC.

This clonotype was detected only a few times. The CDR3, as DNA: TGTGCCAGCAGTTTTGGTTGGGCAGGATACAATGAGCAGTTCTTC. Translated, it gives CASSFGWAGYNEQFF. The V and J genes are TRBV12-3 or TRBV12-4 and TRBJ2-1; D is undetermined. V shed 3 bases and J shed 4 bases, with 13 bases lying between them. The CDR3 runs 15 residues.

This clonotype was counted a few times. The V call is TRBV12-3 or TRBV12-4, the J call TRBJ1-2; the D gene is possibly TRBD1 (5 bases). Between the trimmed V and J ends, which lost 3 bases and 2 bases, there was a span of 10 bases. The CDR3 sequence is 14 residues long. In DNA, the CDR3 is TGTGCCAGCAGTTTGGTCTCAGGGAACTATGGCTACACCTTC. This gives the protein CASSLVSGNYGYTF.

The rearrangement uses TRBV5-1 and TRBJ1-2; TRBD1 matches at 8 bases. CDR1 SGHRS and CDR2 YFSETQ come from the germline V gene. After removal of 2 bases from V and 6 bases from J, the junction contained 9 bases not matched to a gene. This CDR3 spans 15 amino acids. For the CDR3, the DNA is TGCGCCAGCAGCTTTCAGGGGGCGAGGATAGATGGCTACACCTTC. Translated: CASSFQGARIDGYTF.

In this sample, this clonotype turned up a few times. The rearrangement joins TRBV20-1 to TRBJ2-3; 7 nucleotides match TRBD2. The CDR3 is made up of 15 amino acids. Losses at the gene ends were 4 bases for V and 4 bases for J; bases not matched to a gene: 11. The germline gives CDR1 DFQATT, CDR2 SNEGSKA (reference sequence). CDR3 in amino acids: CSANPWRGIADTQYF. The CDR3 coding sequence is TGCAGTGCTAACCCCTGGCGGGGGATCGCAGATACGCAGTATTTT.

The chain links TRBV6-2 or TRBV6-3 to TRBJ2-5; no clear D gene. This CDR3 spans 13 amino acids. Looked up from germline, CDR1 is MNHEY and CDR2 is SVGEGT. V was cut by 8 bases and J by 6 bases, with 16 bases left in between. The CDR3 nucleotides read TGTGCCAGCTCTCCGACGGGCCGGAAGACCCAGTACTTC. Residues: CASSPTGRKTQYF.

The rearrangement links TRBV4-2 to TRBJ1-6; 8 positions match TRBD1. Per the germline V gene, CDR1 is LGHNA and CDR2 is YNFKEQ. The trim removed 4 bases at V and 10 bases at J, leaving 9 bases unmatched. This CDR3 contains 15 residues. The chain's CDR3 is CASSLDRGEGSPLHF. The CDR3 bases are TGTGCCAGCAGCCTTGACAGGGGCGAAGGGTCACCCCTCCACTTT.

This chain uses TRBV6-2 or TRBV6-3 with TRBJ1-5; TRBD1 matches 8 bases. Losses at the gene ends were 4 bases for V and 8 bases for J; bases not matched to a gene: 7. This CDR3 is built from 14 residues. Germline loops: CDR1 MNHEY, CDR2 SVGEGT. CDR3 sequence reads: CASSSLQGDEPQHF. As DNA, the CDR3 is TGTGCCAGCAGTTCATTACAGGGGGATGAGCCCCAGCATTTT.

This clonotype showed up many times. This chain connects TRBV20-1 to TRBJ2-7; TRBD2 is a possible D gene (6 bases). V lost 3 bases and J 6 bases, leaving 18 bases between the germline ends. There are 14 residues in the CDR3. Germline V gives CDR1 DFQATT, CDR2 SNEGSKA (reference sequence). CDR3: CSASFGGGQGEQYF. CDR3 DNA sequence: TGCAGTGCTAGTTTTGGGGGAGGTCAGGGCGAGCAGTACTTC.

The gene calls are TRBV28 and TRBJ1-5, with no clear D. CDR1 is MDHEN and CDR2 is SYDVKM in the germline V gene. The CDR3 sequence is 15 residues long. V lost 3 bases to trimming and J lost 7 bases, with 16 bases between them. Here the CDR3 reads CASSLAPGGGQPQHF. The DNA for the CDR3 is TGTGCCAGCAGTTTGGCTCCTGGTGGAGGACAGCCCCAGCATTTT.

Only a few counts were recorded for this clonotype. The chain carries TRBV11-2 and TRBJ2-2; 8 bases are a match to TRBD1. The CDR3 loop spans 16 amino acids. CDR1 SGHAT and CDR2 FQNNGV come from the germline V gene. The V and J ends lost 5 bases and 1 base, in that order; junction bases with no gene match: 6. DNA for the CDR3: TGTGCCAGCAGCCTGGGGACAGGCCGGAACACCGGGGAGCTGTTTTTT. It specifies CASSLGTGRNTGELFF.

This clonotype came up many times. The chain couples TRBV5-6 to TRBJ1-6, with TRBD1 as a possible D gene (5 bases). V was cut by 2 bases and J by 6 bases, with 9 bases left in between. The CDR3 spans 14 residues. Germline values: CDR1 SGHDT, CDR2 YYEEEE. CDR3 amino acids: CASSFPGVNSPLHF. Here the CDR3 DNA reads TGTGCCAGCAGCTTTCCGGGGGTTAATTCACCCCTCCACTTT.

This clonotype was seen more than once but under ten times. The rearrangement joins TRBV19 to TRBJ1-5, with D hard to call. With 3 bases removed from V and 0 bases from J, the gap between germline ends came to 12 bases. Looked up from germline, CDR1 is LNHDA and CDR2 is SQIVND (reference sequence). The CDR3 length is 16 residues. The CDR3 loop is CASSIGVPSSNQPQHF. The CDR3 DNA reads as TGTGCCAGTAGTATCGGGGTCCCCTCTAGCAATCAGCCCCAGCATTTT.

The chain links TRBV20-1 to TRBJ1-5; 11 nucleotides line up with TRBD1. V trimming: 4 bases; J trimming: 5 bases; junction bases outside the gene matches: 7. Germline V gives CDR1 DFQATT, CDR2 SNEGSKA (reference sequence). This CDR3 comprises 15 residues. CDR3 sequence reads: CSATTGTGGYQPQHF. DNA for the CDR3: TGCAGTGCTACCACCGGGACAGGGGGATATCAGCCCCAGCATTTT.

There are a few counts of this clonotype. The J gene is TRBJ2-3, the V gene TRBV10-2; the D is unclear. The CDR3 runs 13 residues. Germline lookup yields CDR1 WSHSY and CDR2 SAAADI. Trimming took 3 bases from V and 5 from J, leaving 9 bases between them. For the CDR3, the DNA is TGCGCCAGCAGTGATCAGGCACAAGATACGCAGTATTTT. It translates to CASSDQAQDTQYF.

The chain has TRBV7-9 and TRBJ2-1; D unclear. The CDR3 extends over 13 amino acids. Germline V gene data show CDR1 as SEHNR and CDR2 as FQNEAQ (reference sequence). Deletions cut 4 bases from V and 6 bases from J, with 10 bases between. The CDR3 DNA reads as TGTGCCAGCAGCTACATCGGACGCAATGAGCAGTTCTTC. Translated: CASSYIGRNEQFF.

There are many counts of this clonotype. The V and J genes are TRBV18 and TRBJ2-3, with D possibly TRBD2 on 6 matching bases. The CDR3 length is 15 residues. Between the trimmed V and J ends, which lost 7 bases and 0 bases, there was a span of 14 bases. From germline, CDR1 is KGHSH and CDR2 LQKENI. The CDR3 region is CASCGTYSSTDTQYF. In DNA, the CDR3 is TGTGCCAGCTGTGGGACTTATTCTAGCACAGATACGCAGTATTTT.

The rearrangement uses TRBV20-1 and TRBJ2-7; possibly TRBD1 for D (5 bases). Germline CDR1 is DFQATT and CDR2 is SNEGSKA (reference sequence). Trimming left V 0 bases short and J 3 bases short, with 18 bases between. The CDR3 spans 16 residues. The CDR3 sequence: CSARDLGAGPIYEQYF. In DNA, the CDR3 is TGCAGTGCTAGAGATCTTGGGGCAGGGCCCATCTACGAGCAGTACTTC.

The chain carries TRBV7-9 and TRBJ2-7; unclear D gene. Germline CDR1 reads SEHNR; CDR2 reads FQNEAQ (reference sequence). This CDR3 region has 15 residues. With 1 base removed from V and 2 bases from J, the gap between germline ends came to 12 bases. DNA for the CDR3: TGTGCCAGCAGCTTAGAGTTGGGCGGCGCCTACGAGCAGTACTTC. Translated, it gives CASSLELGGAYEQYF.

This clonotype was recorded many times. The chain couples TRBV9 to TRBJ2-1, with TRBD1 matching 8 bases. V dropped 3 bases and J dropped 4; count of bases not matched to a gene: 6. The CDR3 is made up of 15 amino acids. Germline-derived CDR1 and CDR2 are SGDLS and YYNGEE. This CDR3 reads CASSAAGTGYNEQFF. CDR3 DNA: TGTGCCAGCAGCGCTGCCGGGACAGGTTACAATGAGCAGTTCTTC.

This clonotype was recorded a few times. The chain links TRBV25-1 to TRBJ2-7, with unresolved D. This CDR3 has 13 amino acids. V was clipped by 1 base and J by 3 bases, with 7 bases between them. The germline V gene has CDR1 MGHDK and CDR2 SYGVNS. Here the CDR3 reads CASSESVGYEQYV. The CDR3 DNA follows: TGTGCCAGCAGTGAATCGGTCGGCTACGAGCAGTACGTC.

This clonotype was detected only a few times. This chain joins TRBV6-1 and TRBJ2-2; TRBD1 matches at 9 bases. Trimming took 7 bases from V and 5 from J; bases not matched to a gene: 8. Germline V gene lookup returns CDR1 MNHNS and CDR2 SASEGT. The CDR3 sequence is 15 residues long. The chain's CDR3 is CASTIDRGGTGELFF. Here the CDR3 DNA reads TGTGCCAGCACTATCGACAGGGGGGGGACCGGGGAGCTGTTTTTT.